Presented here are 29 T cell receptor beta chains from one specimen sequenced in a study of T-cell memory formation after mild COVID-19. TCRdb used MiXCR to reprocess the 5' RACE reads, holding one entry per CDR3 protein. The data contain some 410,000 distinct CDR3 sequences, around 22% of them seen just once; the ten biggest clones take up about an eighth. Input material: PBMCs or a T cell subset sorted from them (not recorded which). These receptors originate from an adult woman who had mild COVID-19 (a few samples of this study predate the infection). Cell type and time point are not known.

The chain employs TRBV7-9 and TRBJ2-1; the D is unclear. The CDR3 sequence is 16 residues long. CDR1 and CDR2 from the germline V gene are SEHNR and FQNEAQ (reference sequence). V was shortened by 3 bases and J by 8 bases, with 20 bases between the two germline ends. The CDR3 region is CASSFGPTQRADEQFF. For the CDR3, the DNA is TGTGCCAGCAGCTTCGGGCCAACCCAAAGGGCGGATGAGCAGTTCTTC.

This clonotype was picked up many times. The V gene is TRBV20-1, the J gene TRBJ2-7; TRBD2 matches 10 bases. Per germline, CDR1 DFQATT and CDR2 SNEGSKA (reference sequence). The CDR3 contains 16 residues. The J segment lost 5 bases and the V segment lost 3 bases, leaving 13 bases of the junction unmatched. For the CDR3, the DNA is TGCAGTGCTAGCGCCCTAGCGGGAGCTTCAATCCACGAGCAGTACTTC. This translates into CSASALAGASIHEQYF.

This sequence joins TRBV25-1 and TRBJ2-4, with TRBD1 matching 7 bases. V lost 3 bases, J lost 6 bases, and 11 bases stayed unmatched. Germline CDR1 MGHDK, CDR2 SYGVNS. This CDR3 contains 16 residues. The DNA for the CDR3 is TGTGCCAGCAGTGATTCCCTCCACAGGGGAATAAACATTCAGTACTTC. This encodes CASSDSLHRGINIQYF.

The chain is built from TRBV19 and TRBJ2-7; D remains ambiguous. Deletions cut 1 base from V and 5 bases from J, with 12 bases between. The CDR3 contains 14 residues. Germline V gene sequence: CDR1 LNHDA, CDR2 SQIVND (reference sequence). CDR3 coding DNA: TGTGCCAGTAGTATAGCCAAAGCAACCCACGAGCAGTACTTC. It yields the protein CASSIAKATHEQYF.

In this sample, this clonotype turned up a few times. This sequence joins TRBV5-6 and TRBJ2-5; D could derive from TRBD1 or TRBD2 (5 bases each). The V end lost 3 bases, the J end lost 3 bases, and 21 bases lay between the germline ends. Germline lookup yields CDR1 SGHDT and CDR2 YYEEEE. This CDR3 contains 17 residues. CDR3 nucleotide sequence: TGTGCCAGCAGCTCGTCCGGGACCCAGGGCCCGAAAGAGACCCAGTACTTC. Its protein is CASSSSGTQGPKETQYF.

The V and J genes are TRBV25-1 and TRBJ2-3; 9 bases are shared with TRBD2. Germline trimming cut 3 bases from V and 6 bases from J; bases unmatched to any gene: 7. Germline CDR1 is MGHDK and CDR2 is SYGVNS. The CDR3 sequence is 15 residues long. CDR3 bases: TGTGCCAGCAGTGAGTTTCTAGCGGGGCAGGATACGCAGTATTTT. Its translation: CASSEFLAGQDTQYF.

This clonotype was detected ten times or more. This rearrangement joins TRBV5-5 to TRBJ2-5; D is possibly TRBD1 (6 bases). The CDR3 spans 14 residues. V gave up 1 base and J gave up 0 bases, with 7 bases separating them. Germline V lookup: CDR1 SGHKS, CDR2 YYEKEE (reference sequence). The CDR3, as DNA: TGTGCCAGCAGCTTGAGGGGGAACCAAGAGACCCAGTACTTC. This sequence encodes CASSLRGNQETQYF.

The gene calls are TRBV29-1 and TRBJ2-5; D is perhaps TRBD2 (6 bases). Trimming pared 6 bases from V and 7 bases from J, leaving 18 bases between. The CDR3 covers 13 residues. Germline lookup yields CDR1 SQVTM and CDR2 ANQGSEA. CDR3 residues: CSVEGPEVGTQYF. In nucleotides, the CDR3 is TGCAGCGTGGAGGGACCGGAGGTCGGGACCCAGTACTTC.

The gene calls are TRBV7-9 and TRBJ2-5, with 10 bases identical to TRBD2. J was trimmed by 5 bases and V by 5 bases; bases with no gene match: 8. Germline CDR1 is SEHNR and CDR2 is FQNEAQ (reference sequence). The CDR3 sequence is 15 residues long. The CDR3 sequence is CASSTGTSVLETQYF. CDR3 nucleotides: TGTGCCAGCAGCACCGGGACTAGCGTTCTGGAGACCCAGTACTTC.

This clonotype was seen only a few times. The rearrangement uses TRBV7-8 and TRBJ2-2; 9 nucleotides match TRBD1. This CDR3 is 15 amino acids long. The J segment lost 4 bases and the V segment lost 5 bases, leaving 5 bases of the junction unmatched. Germline CDR1 is SGHVS and CDR2 is FQNEAQ. CDR3 amino acids: CASSTTGGLTGELFF. The CDR3 nucleotides read TGTGCCAGCAGCACTACAGGGGGCCTCACCGGGGAGCTGTTTTTT.

This chain joins TRBV5-1 and TRBJ2-3, with 8 bases fitting TRBD2. This CDR3 has 16 residues. Germline CDR1 is SGHRS and CDR2 is YFSETQ. The V and J ends lost 3 bases and 0 bases, in that order; junction bases with no gene match: 6. For the CDR3, the DNA is TGCGCCAGCAGCTCCATACTAGCGGCTAGCACAGATACGCAGTATTTT. Protein product: CASSSILAASTDTQYF.

In its sample, this clonotype was seen a few times. V is TRBV3-1 and J is TRBJ2-5, with 11 bases lining up with TRBD1. The germline V gene encodes CDR1 LGHDT and CDR2 YNNKEL (reference sequence). Trimming at V came to 3 bases and at J to 2 bases, leaving 5 bases not matched to a gene. The CDR3 is 16 residues long. The CDR3 DNA reads TGTGCCAGCAGCCATGCCGGGACAGGGGGACAAGAGACCCAGTACTTC. Amino acids: CASSHAGTGGQETQYF.

This clonotype was observed a handful of times. This CDR3 reads CASSLGQGKYAYEQYF. CDR3 DNA: TGTGCCAGCAGCTTAGGACAGGGGAAGTACGCCTACGAGCAGTACTTC. The chain combines TRBV7-9 with TRBJ2-7; 8 nucleotides line up with TRBD1. CDR1 is SEHNR, CDR2 FQNEAQ, per germline (reference sequence). The CDR3 extends over 16 amino acids. With V trimmed by 1 base and J by 2 bases, 7 bases remained unmatched.

V and J are TRBV4-3 and TRBJ2-5; D might be TRBD2 (6 bases). Germline values: CDR1 LGHNA, CDR2 YSLEER. The CDR3 totals 16 residues. Trimming took 1 base from V and 4 from J, leaving 16 bases between them. CDR3 coding DNA: TGCGCCAGCAGCCAAGGCTGGGGACCGGAGGGAGAGACCCAGTACTTC. Protein: CASSQGWGPEGETQYF.

The chain recombines TRBV3-1 with TRBJ2-3; 9 bases are shared with TRBD2. Germline V gives CDR1 LGHDT, CDR2 YNNKEL (reference sequence). The CDR3 covers 16 residues. J lost 1 base, V lost 2 bases, and 4 bases had no gene match. CDR3 loop: CASSQQRGARTDTQYF. The CDR3 bases are TGTGCCAGCAGCCAACAGCGGGGGGCCCGCACAGATACGCAGTATTTT.

This clonotype was counted between two and nine times. The rearrangement uses TRBV2 and TRBJ2-4; no definite D call. Germline CDR1 is SNHLY and CDR2 is FYNNEI. This CDR3 region has 14 residues. V was clipped by 6 bases and J by 0 bases, with 9 bases between them. The CDR3 DNA reads as TGTGCCAGCAGGCCGACGATAGCCAAAAACATTCAGTACTTC. This codes for CASRPTIAKNIQYF.

This clonotype has just a few counts. The chain links TRBV7-9 to TRBJ2-2; TRBD1 matches at 7 bases. The trim removed 1 base at V and 6 bases at J, leaving 5 bases unmatched. The CDR3 sequence is 15 residues long. The germline V gene has CDR1 SEHNR and CDR2 FQNEAQ (reference sequence). CDR3 residues: CASSLVTGPAGELFF. In DNA, the CDR3 is TGTGCCAGCAGCTTAGTGACAGGGCCCGCCGGGGAGCTGTTTTTT. Based on the CDR3 plus reference TRBV7-9 and TRBJ2-2, the full variable domain is DTGVSQNPRHKITKRGQNVTFRCDPISEHNRLYWYRQTLGQGPEFLTYFQNEAQLEKSRLLSDRFSAERPKGSFSTLEIQRTEQGDSAMYLCASSLVTGPAGELFFGEGSRLTVL.

The chain has TRBV4-3 and TRBJ1-1; the match to TRBD1 covers 7 bases. The CDR3 spans 16 residues. V lost 8 bases, J lost 4 bases, and 16 bases stayed unmatched. Germline-derived CDR1 and CDR2 are LGHNA and YSLEER. The chain's CDR3 is CASSTDPGQSRTEAFF. CDR3 nucleotide sequence: TGCGCCAGCTCCACTGACCCGGGACAGTCCCGCACTGAAGCTTTCTTT.

V usage is TRBV27 and J usage is TRBJ2-1; 11 nucleotides match TRBD2. This CDR3 region has 15 residues. CDR1 and CDR2 (germline): MNHEY, SMNVEV (reference sequence). The trim removed 6 bases at V and 7 bases at J, leaving 8 bases unmatched. The CDR3: CASSVLAGGPNEQFF. The CDR3 bases are TGTGCCAGCAGCGTTTTAGCGGGGGGGCCGAATGAGCAGTTCTTC.

This clonotype has just one count. The chain uses TRBV6-2 or TRBV6-3 and TRBJ2-2; D is ambiguous. Trimming stripped 3 bases from V and 2 bases from J, with 4 bases between. CDR1 is MNHEY and CDR2 is SVGEGT in the germline V gene. The CDR3 has 13 amino acids. CDR3 sequence (DNA): TGTGCCAGCAGTTATTATAACACCGGGGAGCTGTTTTTT. This codes for CASSYYNTGELFF.

The chain joins TRBV7-9 to TRBJ1-1, with a tentative D call TRBD1 (5 bases). The CDR3 has 14 residues. CDR1 and CDR2 (germline): SEHNR, FQNEAQ (reference sequence). The V end was cut by 5 bases, the J end by 6 bases, with 16 bases between. In DNA form, the CDR3 reads TGTGCCAGCAGCCCACCGGGACCTGGCGCTGAAGCTTTCTTT. Translating it yields CASSPPGPGAEAFF.

This chain joins TRBV29-1 and TRBJ1-3; D possibly corresponds to TRBD1 (6 bases). The germline CDR1 and CDR2 sequences are SQVTM and ANQGSEA. This CDR3 comprises 19 residues. The V end was cut by 5 bases, the J end by 2 bases, with 28 bases between. CDR3 DNA sequence: TGCAGCGTTCTTCTGAATGGTGGGACACCAGGACCCGCTGGAAACACCATATATTTT. The encoded protein is CSVLLNGGTPGPAGNTIYF.

The count of this clonotype is one. The chain is built from TRBV5-1 and TRBJ1-1; 7 nucleotides align to TRBD1. The CDR3 has 14 amino acids. V lost 3 bases to trimming and J lost 10 bases; unmatched junction nucleotides: 12. CDR1 and CDR2 from the germline V gene are SGHRS and YFSETQ. CDR3 in DNA: TGCGCCAGCAGCTCGGGAGGGGGCGAGTCCGGAGCTTTCTTT. Translation gives CASSSGGGESGAFF.

The V and J genes are TRBV7-6 and TRBJ2-2; D may be TRBD1 (6 bases). Germline lookup yields CDR1 SGHVS and CDR2 FNYEAQ. There are 16 residues in the CDR3. V gave up 0 bases and J gave up 6 bases, with 14 bases separating them. CDR3 sequence (DNA): TGTGCCAGCAGCTTAGCGGCAGGGGTCCTGGCCGGGGAGCTGTTTTTT. Protein sequence: CASSLAAGVLAGELFF.

V and J are TRBV18 and TRBJ2-7; D gene ambiguous. V lost 3 bases and J lost 1, with 10 bases in between. The CDR3 loop spans 14 amino acids. CDR1 and CDR2 from the germline V gene are KGHSH and LQKENI. CDR3 in amino acids: CASSPLDGSYEQYF. The CDR3 DNA reads TGTGCCAGCTCACCCCTGGACGGTTCCTACGAGCAGTACTTC.

This clonotype has a handful of counts. J is TRBJ1-1 and V is TRBV4-1; tentatively, D is TRBD1 (5 bases). Per germline, CDR1 MGHRA and CDR2 YSYEKL. V was shortened by 1 base and J by 7 bases, with 10 bases between the two germline ends. The CDR3 totals 13 residues. The CDR3 DNA follows: TGCGCCAGCAGCCAAGGCAGGGAACTTGAAGCTTTCTTT. This codes for CASSQGRELEAFF.

The chain is built from TRBV9 and TRBJ1-1; tentative D call: TRBD1 (6 bases). With 1 base removed from V and 4 bases from J, the gap between germline ends came to 8 bases. CDR1 is SGDLS and CDR2 is YYNGEE in the germline V gene. The CDR3 has 13 amino acids. In nucleotides, the CDR3 is TGTGCCAGCAGCGTATCGGGGGCCACTGAAGCTTTCTTT. It translates to CASSVSGATEAFF.

This clonotype was counted only a few times. J is TRBJ2-7 and V is TRBV7-6; 7 nucleotides line up with TRBD1. V shed 4 bases and J 3 bases; nucleotides not matched to a gene: 9. This CDR3 comprises 15 residues. In germline, CDR1 is SGHVS, CDR2 FNYEAQ. This CDR3 reads CASSSLRGKSYEQYF. CDR3 nucleotide sequence: TGTGCCAGCAGCTCCCTCAGGGGGAAGAGCTACGAGCAGTACTTC.

This clonotype has a handful of counts. This rearrangement joins TRBV4-3 to TRBJ2-5; 11 positions agree with TRBD2. The J segment lost 4 bases and the V segment lost 3 bases, leaving 7 bases of the junction unmatched. Germline V gene lookup returns CDR1 LGHNA and CDR2 YSLEER. The CDR3 has 16 amino acids. CDR3: CASSQGLAGGSETQYF. DNA for the CDR3: TGCGCCAGCAGCCAGGGGCTAGCGGGAGGATCAGAGACCCAGTACTTC.